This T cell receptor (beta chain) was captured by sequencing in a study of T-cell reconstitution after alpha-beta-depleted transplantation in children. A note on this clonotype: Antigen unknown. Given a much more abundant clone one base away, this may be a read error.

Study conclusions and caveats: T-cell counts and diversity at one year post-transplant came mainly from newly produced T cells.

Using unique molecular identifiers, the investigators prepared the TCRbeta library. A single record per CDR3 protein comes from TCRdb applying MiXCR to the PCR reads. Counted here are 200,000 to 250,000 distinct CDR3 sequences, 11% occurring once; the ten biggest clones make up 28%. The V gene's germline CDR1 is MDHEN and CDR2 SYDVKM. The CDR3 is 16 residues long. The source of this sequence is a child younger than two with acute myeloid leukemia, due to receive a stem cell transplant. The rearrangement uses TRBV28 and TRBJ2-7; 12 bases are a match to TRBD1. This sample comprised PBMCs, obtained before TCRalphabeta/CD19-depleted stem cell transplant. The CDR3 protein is CAGSFPRGQGAKEQYF. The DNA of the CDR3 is TGTGCCGGCAGTTTTCCCCGGGGACAGGGGGCAAAAGAGCAGTACTTC.